The next 28 T cell receptor beta chains were all read from a single sample in a study of technical replicates of blood from several donors. Sequenced by immunoSEQ multiplex PCR; TCRdb stores in-frame clones only, minus some. The table records 75,000 to 95,000 clones, 90% to 95% of them present only once. Sequenced sample: T cells isolated from PBMCs. The receptor set was obtained from a human donor in good health.

The chain couples TRBV28 to TRBJ1-5; 7 positions match TRBD1. V lost 1 base, J lost 4 bases, and 4 bases stayed unmatched. Germline lookup yields CDR1 MDHEN and CDR2 SYDVKM. CDR3 length equals 15 residues. CDR3 bases: TGTGCCAGCAGTTTATCCGACAGGGCAAATCAGCCCCAGCATTTT. Residues: CASSLSDRANQPQHF.

This sequence joins TRBV2 and TRBJ1-4; tentatively, D is TRBD1 (5 bases). Germline V gene data show CDR1 as SNHLY and CDR2 as FYNNEI. This CDR3 region has 14 residues. Trimming stripped 4 bases from V and 6 bases from J, with 12 bases between. This CDR3 is CASSGRGWYEKLFF. In DNA form, the CDR3 reads TGTGCCAGCAGTGGGAGGGGTTGGTATGAAAAACTGTTTTTT.

V gene TRBV27 combines with J gene TRBJ2-1, with 7 bases lining up with TRBD1. The V gene end was trimmed by 8 bases and the J gene end by 9 bases; junction bases not matched to a gene: 7. CDR1 is MNHEY and CDR2 is SMNVEV in the germline V gene (reference sequence). The CDR3 loop spans 12 amino acids. CDR3 protein: CASSLAGGEQFF. DNA of the CDR3: TGTGCCAGCTCCCTGGCAGGGGGTGAGCAGTTCTTC.

CDR3 sequence reads: CASSPLGAGAGGELFF. The CDR3 nucleotides are TGTGCCAGCAGTCCCTTGGGGGCGGGAGCGGGCGGGGAGCTGTTTTTT. The chain uses TRBV6-6 and TRBJ2-2; tentative D call: TRBD2 (7 bases). The V gene's germline CDR1 is MNHNY and CDR2 SVGAGI (reference sequence). The CDR3 is 16 residues long. The ends were cut back, 5 bases at V and 7 bases at J, with 20 bases in the middle.

The chain recombines TRBV27 with TRBJ2-4; D not resolved. This CDR3 is built from 18 residues. V lost 8 bases and J 1 base, leaving 24 bases between the germline ends. Germline CDR1 reads MNHEY; CDR2 reads SMNVEV (reference sequence). In nucleotides, the CDR3 is TGTGCCAGCCGCAAGACACCTAATAAAAATCTGGCCAAAAACATTCAGTACTTC. As protein: CASRKTPNKNLAKNIQYF.

The V and J genes are TRBV15 and TRBJ2-7; a possible D gene is TRBD1 (6 bases). The V gene's germline CDR1 is LNHNV and CDR2 YYDKDF (reference sequence). The CDR3 runs to 13 residues. V shed 3 bases and J shed 1 base, with 7 bases lying between them. The CDR3 here is CATSRDRSYEQYF. Written as DNA, the CDR3 is TGTGCCACCAGCAGGGACAGATCCTACGAGCAGTACTTC.

The chain employs TRBV6-5 and TRBJ1-1, with 9 bases aligning to TRBD1. The trim removed 7 bases at V and 7 bases at J, leaving 13 bases unmatched. Germline V gene lookup returns CDR1 MNHEY and CDR2 SVGAGI. The CDR3 runs to 15 residues. This CDR3 is CASTPPGGQGYEAFF. CDR3 in DNA: TGTGCCAGCACCCCCCCGGGGGGACAGGGATATGAAGCTTTCTTT.

The chain joins TRBV28 to TRBJ2-5; D uncertain. CDR3 length: 16 amino acids. The V and J ends lost 6 bases and 2 bases respectively, with 19 bases between them. Germline V CDR1 and CDR2: MDHEN, SYDVKM. CDR3 nucleotide sequence: TGTGCCAGCAGGCTATCCTCTAGGATACTTCAAGAGACCCAGTACTTC. Its translation: CASRLSSRILQETQYF.

The V and J genes are TRBV4-1 and TRBJ1-1; no reliable D call. This CDR3 comprises 14 residues. Germline V CDR1 and CDR2: MGHRA, YSYEKL. The V end lost 6 bases, the J end lost 1 base, and 12 bases lay between the germline ends. The CDR3 loop is CASRALLKNTEAFF. The CDR3, as DNA: TGCGCCAGCAGAGCTCTTCTGAAGAACACTGAAGCTTTCTTT.

This sequence joins TRBV11-2 and TRBJ2-5; D is perhaps TRBD2 (6 bases). V was clipped by 1 base and J by 2 bases, with 20 bases between them. CDR1 and CDR2 from the germline V gene are SGHAT and FQNNGV. The CDR3 is 18 amino acids. The DNA of the CDR3 is TGTGCCAGCAGCTTAGGGGGACTGGCGGCCTTCCTACAAGAGACCCAGTACTTC. Its translation: CASSLGGLAAFLQETQYF.

This sequence joins TRBV5-1 and TRBJ1-1; 8 nucleotides align to TRBD1. CDR1 is SGHRS, CDR2 YFSETQ, per germline. The length of the CDR3 is 15 residues. Losses at the gene ends were 4 bases for V and 3 bases for J; bases not matched to a gene: 8. The DNA of the CDR3 is TGCGCCAGCAGCCCGGCGACAGGGGCACACACTGAAGCTTTCTTT. Translating gives CASSPATGAHTEAFF.

CDR3 sequence: CASSPGQGLATNEKLFF. The CDR3 DNA is TGCGCCAGCAGCCCGGGACAGGGGCTTGCAACTAATGAAAAACTGTTTTTT. This rearrangement joins TRBV5-1 to TRBJ1-4; 10 nucleotides line up with TRBD1. The CDR3 spans 17 residues. V shed 4 bases and J 0 bases; nucleotides not matched to a gene: 6. Germline assignment: CDR1 SGHRS and CDR2 YFSETQ. The full variable domain, with the rest looked up from reference TRBV5-1 and TRBJ1-4, is KAGVTQTPRYLIKTRGQQVTLSCSPISGHRSVSWYQQTPGQGLQFLFEYFSETQRNKGNFPGRFSGRQFSNSRSEMNVSTLELGDSALYLCASSPGQGLATNEKLFFGSGTQLSVL.

A single count supports this clone. CDR3 sequence reads: CASSLRAGLFTWTEAFF. The CDR3 nucleotides read TGTGCCAGCAGTTTACGGGCAGGGCTCTTCACATGGACTGAAGCTTTCTTT. The chain has TRBV27 and TRBJ1-1; D might be TRBD1 (5 bases). Trimming took 2 bases from V and 5 from J, leaving 21 bases between them. The CDR3 is made up of 17 amino acids. Germline V gives CDR1 MNHEY, CDR2 SMNVEV (reference sequence).

The chain links TRBV27 to TRBJ2-7, with a tentative D call TRBD2 (6 bases). From germline, CDR1 is MNHEY and CDR2 SMNVEV (reference sequence). V was trimmed by 3 bases and J by 3 bases, leaving 9 bases between them. There are 13 residues in the CDR3. The CDR3 protein is CASSFSGVYEQYF. Written as DNA, the CDR3 is TGTGCCAGCAGTTTTTCGGGGGTCTACGAGCAGTACTTC.

The CDR3 loop reads CASSSRRGSGLTDTQYF. The CDR3 DNA is TGTGCCAGCAGCTCTAGGAGGGGTAGCGGACTAACAGATACGCAGTATTTT. The genes are TRBV7-9 and TRBJ2-3; a possible D gene is TRBD2 (6 bases). Trimming removed 4 bases from V and 3 bases from J, with 20 bases in between. The CDR3 covers 17 residues. CDR1 is SEHNR and CDR2 is FQNEAQ in the germline V gene (reference sequence).

The V and J genes are TRBV18 and TRBJ2-1, with 12 bases fitting TRBD2. V lost 5 bases to trimming and J lost 9 bases; unmatched junction nucleotides: 5. The V gene's germline CDR1 is KGHSH and CDR2 LQKENI. The CDR3 totals 14 residues. This CDR3 is CASSKVLAGGEQFF. The CDR3 nucleotides read TGTGCCAGCTCAAAAGTACTAGCGGGGGGTGAGCAGTTCTTC.

V and J are TRBV6-5 and TRBJ1-2, with D maybe TRBD1 (6 bases). The V and J ends lost 7 bases and 8 bases respectively, with 20 bases between them. This CDR3 is 14 amino acids long. Germline V lookup: CDR1 MNHEY, CDR2 SVGAGI. CDR3 sequence (DNA): TGTGCCAGCACCGAAGGACAGCTATTTCGCGGCTACACCTTC. Translating gives CASTEGQLFRGYTF.

The rearrangement links TRBV5-1 to TRBJ1-1; D ambiguous. Looked up from germline, CDR1 is SGHRS and CDR2 is YFSETQ. The V end lost 5 bases, the J end lost 2 bases, and 13 bases lay between the germline ends. The CDR3 extends over 14 amino acids. DNA for the CDR3: TGCGCCAGCAGGCGGTACAATCAAAACACTGAAGCTTTCTTT. Its protein is CASRRYNQNTEAFF.

The chain recombines TRBV9 with TRBJ2-2; 10 nucleotides line up with TRBD2. CDR3 length equals 16 residues. The germline V gene has CDR1 SGDLS and CDR2 YYNGEE. Trimming removed 5 bases from V and 2 bases from J; junction bases left unmatched: 6. The CDR3 loop is CASRPRLAGNTGELFF. CDR3 bases: TGTGCCAGCAGGCCCCGACTAGCGGGTAACACCGGGGAGCTGTTTTTT.

This chain joins TRBV30 and TRBJ1-3, with D perhaps matching TRBD1 (6 bases). Per germline, CDR1 GTSNPN and CDR2 SVGIG (reference sequence). The CDR3 covers 14 residues. Between the trimmed V and J ends, which lost 2 bases and 8 bases, there was a span of 16 bases. The CDR3 DNA is TGTGCCTGGAGTTCACAGGGAGTGGGGTACACCATATATTTT. Its protein product is CAWSSQGVGYTIYF.

The V call is TRBV5-4, the J call TRBJ2-5, with 9 positions matching TRBD1. The germline V gene encodes CDR1 SGHNT and CDR2 YYREEE (reference sequence). V lost 4 bases, J lost 5 bases, and 6 bases stayed unmatched. The CDR3 sequence is 14 residues long. The CDR3 sequence: CASSLQGAGETQYF. CDR3 sequence (DNA): TGTGCCAGCAGCCTACAGGGGGCGGGGGAGACCCAGTACTTC.

The chain is built from TRBV4-1 and TRBJ2-5; D is perhaps TRBD1 (5 bases). Trimming pared 5 bases from V and 2 bases from J, leaving 15 bases between. In germline, CDR1 is MGHRA, CDR2 YSYEKL. CDR3 length: 15 amino acids. The CDR3 DNA reads as TGCGCCAGCAGCTCGCCGACAGCTCTTCAAGAGACCCAGTACTTC. Translation gives CASSSPTALQETQYF.

The chain carries TRBV7-2 and TRBJ2-3; a weak D match, TRBD2 (5 bases). Trimming cost V 3 bases and J 3 bases, with 13 bases left between them. CDR3 length: 15 residues. Germline V lookup: CDR1 SGHTA, CDR2 FQGNSA. The CDR3 protein is CASSLGASKTDTQYF. In nucleotides, the CDR3 is TGTGCCAGCAGCTTGGGAGCATCTAAGACAGATACGCAGTATTTT.

This chain uses TRBV28 with TRBJ2-7, with 7 bases that match TRBD1. J lost 2 bases, V lost 5 bases, and 21 bases had no gene match. CDR1 and CDR2 from the germline V gene are MDHEN and SYDVKM. The CDR3 spans 19 residues. Written as DNA, the CDR3 is TGTGCCAGCAGTCCAGCCGTTTCCCGAAGACAGGGAAGTCCCTACGAGCAGTACTTC. The encoded protein is CASSPAVSRRQGSPYEQYF.

The CDR3 DNA is TGTGCCAGCAGTTTAGGAGGTTACAATGAGCAGTTCTTC. It is translated as CASSLGGYNEQFF. J is TRBJ2-1 and V is TRBV27, with a possible D match to TRBD2 (5 bases). Germline V gene sequence: CDR1 MNHEY, CDR2 SMNVEV (reference sequence). Trimming left V 2 bases short and J 4 bases short, with 6 bases between. This CDR3 spans 13 amino acids.

This sequence joins TRBV11-2 and TRBJ1-1; 7 positions match TRBD1. V gave up 0 bases and J gave up 8 bases; unmatched junction bases: 18. The V gene's germline CDR1 is SGHAT and CDR2 FQNNGV. This CDR3 region has 18 residues. DNA for the CDR3: TGTGCCAGCAGCTTAGAACGCACCCACCGAAGGCAGGGGGGCGAAGCTTTCTTT. Translated: CASSLERTHRRQGGEAFF.

The rearrangement links TRBV4-1 to TRBJ1-4; TRBD1 agrees at 8 bases. Germline-derived CDR1 and CDR2 are MGHRA and YSYEKL. Trimming at V came to 7 bases and at J to 7 bases, leaving 17 bases not matched to a gene. There are 17 residues in the CDR3. The chain's CDR3 is CASNYGTGQKGAEKLFF. The CDR3 DNA reads TGCGCCAGCAACTACGGGACAGGTCAAAAAGGTGCTGAAAAACTGTTTTTT.

CDR3 nucleotides: TGTGCCAGCAGTGACCTTAGCGGCCCTTTCGGCACCGGGGAGCTGTTTTTT. It translates to CASSDLSGPFGTGELFF. V gene TRBV6-1 combines with J gene TRBJ2-2; possible D gene TRBD2, 6 bases. With 3 bases removed from V and 4 bases from J, the gap between germline ends came to 18 bases. This CDR3 region has 17 residues. In germline, CDR1 is MNHNS, CDR2 SASEGT.